The next 5 T cell receptor beta chains were all read from a single sample in a study of beta chain features in type 1 diabetes. Isolated RNA was reverse transcribed in full, so expressed TCRB transcripts were sequenced. Sequencing used immunoSEQ multiplex PCR; TCRdb keeps in-frame clones, though not all of them. The sample has about 900,000 clones, around a sixth seen once; the top ten hold 0.02% to 0.025%. The specimen sequenced was naive CD4+ T cells from blood. These receptors all come from a woman younger than 30 in good health.

This chain connects TRBV5-4 to TRBJ2-3, with TRBD1 as a possible D gene (6 bases). The CDR3 has 15 residues. Germline assignment: CDR1 SGHNT and CDR2 YYREEE (reference sequence). V lost 4 bases to trimming and J lost 4 bases, with 16 bases between them. The CDR3 nucleotides are TGTGCCAGCAGCCCAGGACAGCTCCGGGCAGATACGCAGTATTTT. Translation gives CASSPGQLRADTQYF.

The chain joins TRBV5-1 to TRBJ1-3; no clear D. The length of the CDR3 is 13 residues. Germline V gene lookup returns CDR1 SGHRS and CDR2 YFSETQ. V lost 7 bases and J 4 bases, leaving 12 bases between the germline ends. The CDR3 protein is CASATTSGNTIYF. DNA of the CDR3: TGCGCCAGCGCCACCACGTCCGGAAACACCATATATTTT.

The chain has TRBV6-5 and TRBJ1-4; 9 positions agree with TRBD1. CDR3 size: 14 residues. Trimming at V came to 5 bases and at J to 8 bases, leaving 6 bases not matched to a gene. Germline values: CDR1 MNHEY, CDR2 SVGAGI. This chain's CDR3 is CASSRTGDTEKLFF. The CDR3 nucleotides are TGTGCCAGCAGTCGGACAGGGGATACGGAAAAACTGTTTTTT.

The sample holds a few counts of this clone. V is TRBV7-3 and J is TRBJ2-6, with D unresolved. Trimming cost V 1 base and J 2 bases, with 9 bases left between them. Germline CDR1 SGHTA, CDR2 FQGTGA. The CDR3 covers 16 residues. CDR3 amino acids: CASSLMEQTGANVLTF. In DNA, the CDR3 is TGTGCCAGCAGCTTAATGGAGCAAACTGGGGCCAACGTCCTGACTTTC.

This rearrangement joins TRBV5-1 to TRBJ2-3, with D maybe TRBD2 (5 bases). Per germline, CDR1 SGHRS and CDR2 YFSETQ. The CDR3 has 13 amino acids. CDR3 coding DNA: TGCGCAAGCTCACTAGTCGATCCAGATACGCAGTATTTT. Residues: CASSLVDPDTQYF.